The 15 T cell receptor beta chains reported below all come from one sample, sequenced in a study of T cell repertoires in cytomegalovirus infection. TCRdb re-derived calls from the reads in MiXCR, one entry per CDR3 protein. The data contain almost 90,000 distinct CDR3 sequences, 25% to 30% of them singletons. No antigen has been identified for these receptors. The sample consisted of CD8+ T cells from cultured PBMCs, taken from culture after CMV antigen stimulation. The receptors originated from a human donor in good health (CMV status not recorded). Some clones in this sample may be carry-over from other donors' samples.

This chain connects TRBV7-9 to TRBJ2-7; TRBD1 is a possible D gene (6 bases). Germline V gene sequence: CDR1 SEHNR, CDR2 FQNEAQ (reference sequence). V lost 2 bases and J lost 2, with 16 bases in between. The CDR3 consists of 16 residues. In nucleotides, the CDR3 is TGTGCCAGCAGCTTACCGTCCGGGACACGACCCTACGAGCAGTACTTC. Encoded protein: CASSLPSGTRPYEQYF.

V is TRBV3-1 and J is TRBJ1-2, with TRBD1 identical over 7 bases. CDR1 LGHDT and CDR2 YNNKEL come from the germline V gene (reference sequence). V shed 0 bases, J shed 6 bases, and the junction held 7 bases outside the gene matches. The CDR3 runs 15 residues. This chain's CDR3 is CASSQDDRVGNGYTF. CDR3 bases: TGTGCCAGCAGCCAAGATGACAGGGTGGGGAATGGCTACACCTTC.

This clonotype was seen only once. At one end the junction does not follow the germline gene, possibly because of a read error. This sequence joins TRBV4-1 and TRBJ1-6; TRBD1 is a possible D gene (6 bases). Germline assignment: CDR1 MGHRA and CDR2 YSYEKL. The CDR3 contains 16 residues. CDR3 sequence (DNA): TGCGCCAGCTGCCAAGGAAGGGGGGGGGAGATTTCACCCCTCCATTTT. This translates into CASCQGRGGEISPLHF.

The sample holds a few counts of this clonotype. The chain recombines TRBV19 with TRBJ1-6; D is unresolved. CDR1 LNHDA and CDR2 SQIVND come from the germline V gene (reference sequence). This CDR3 is built from 15 residues. Trimming shortened V by 1 base and J by 7 bases, and 11 bases separated the two germline ends. CDR3 in amino acids: CASSIGAAENSPLHF. The CDR3 coding sequence is TGTGCCAGTAGTATAGGAGCAGCGGAGAATTCACCCCTCCACTTT.

This clonotype was detected many times. This rearrangement joins TRBV12-3 or TRBV12-4 to TRBJ2-7, with D possibly TRBD1 on 6 matching bases. There are 13 residues in the CDR3. Trimming removed 7 bases at V and 3 bases at J, with 13 bases between. The DNA of the CDR3 is TGTGCCAGCACCATGACAGGATACTACGAGCAGTACTTC. This encodes CASTMTGYYEQYF.

The V and J genes are TRBV27 and TRBJ1-4; 7 positions agree with TRBD1. The CDR3 runs 14 residues. V trimming: 6 bases; J trimming: 8 bases; junction bases outside the gene matches: 9. Germline assignment: CDR1 MNHEY and CDR2 SMNVEV (reference sequence). The CDR3 here is CASRGTVSREKLFF. CDR3 nucleotides: TGTGCCAGCAGGGGGACAGTCTCAAGGGAAAAACTGTTTTTT. The whole variable domain, remainder taken from reference TRBV27 and TRBJ1-4, is EAQVTQNPRYLITVTGKKLTVTCSQNMNHEYMSWYRQDPGLGLRQIYYSMNVEVTDKGDVPEGYKVSRKEKRNFPLILESPSPNQTSLYFCASRGTVSREKLFFGSGTQLSVL.

This clonotype was recorded a few times. This sequence joins TRBV7-8 and TRBJ2-7, with D maybe TRBD1 (5 bases). V lost 1 base to trimming and J lost 6 bases, with 13 bases between them. Germline CDR1 and CDR2: SGHVS and FQNEAQ. This CDR3 has 14 amino acids. The CDR3 coding sequence is TGTGCCAGCAGCTTAGAGTGGGGCAACACCGAGCAGTACTTC. Translating it yields CASSLEWGNTEQYF.

This clonotype ranks as medium-sized. The chain links TRBV7-2 to TRBJ1-1; D remains unclear. CDR3 size: 15 residues. V was pared by 1 base and J by 1 base, with 10 bases between. CDR1 is SGHTA and CDR2 is FQGNSA in the germline V gene. The CDR3 reads CASSLGGGRNTEAFF. The CDR3 region has the DNA TGTGCCAGCAGCTTAGGAGGCGGGAGGAACACTGAAGCTTTCTTT.

The chain recombines TRBV29-1 with TRBJ2-7, with 8 bases lining up with TRBD1. Per the germline V gene, CDR1 is SQVTM and CDR2 is ANQGSEA. V dropped 6 bases and J dropped 6; count of bases not matched to a gene: 7. There are 12 residues in the CDR3. CDR3 nucleotide sequence: TGCAGCGTGGGTCAGACAGGGGTCGAGCAGTACTTC. It translates to CSVGQTGVEQYF.

The chain links TRBV6-1 to TRBJ2-4, with 8 bases lining up with TRBD2. Germline assignment: CDR1 MNHNS and CDR2 SASEGT. V shed 4 bases and J 2 bases; nucleotides not matched to a gene: 4. This CDR3 spans 15 amino acids. CDR3 coding DNA: TGTGCCAGCAGTGCGAGCGGGGGAACCAAAAACATTCAGTACTTC. Amino acid sequence: CASSASGGTKNIQYF.

DNA for the CDR3: TGTGCCAGCAGCTTGGACAACTTCGTCTATGGCTACACCTTC. Amino acid sequence: CASSLDNFVYGYTF. The rearrangement links TRBV5-4 to TRBJ1-2; no definite D call. The CDR3 runs 14 residues. The V end lost 0 bases, the J end lost 4 bases, and 10 bases lay between the germline ends. Germline CDR1 reads SGHNT; CDR2 reads YYREEE (reference sequence).

This chain uses TRBV5-1 with TRBJ1-2; 9 bases map to TRBD1. This CDR3 spans 15 amino acids. From germline, CDR1 is SGHRS and CDR2 YFSETQ. After removal of 3 bases from V and 10 bases from J, the junction contained 13 bases not matched to a gene. The CDR3 bases are TGCGCCAGCAGCTCAACCGGGACAGGGACCTACGACTACACCTTC. As protein: CASSSTGTGTYDYTF.

This clonotype turned up a few times. The rearrangement uses TRBV15 and TRBJ2-7; maybe TRBD2 (7 bases). The CDR3 has 15 residues. From germline, CDR1 is LNHNV and CDR2 YYDKDF (reference sequence). V dropped 1 base and J dropped 6 bases, with 16 bases sitting between them. The CDR3 region has the DNA TGTGCCACCAGCAGAGGTGGCGGGGGCCGTGGCGAGCAGTACTTC. Its protein is CATSRGGGGRGEQYF.

This clonotype was recorded at least ten times. The chain joins TRBV4-1 to TRBJ2-5; 9 nucleotides line up with TRBD1. V dropped 3 bases and J dropped 1; count of bases not matched to a gene: 3. The CDR3 is 15 residues long. The germline V gene has CDR1 MGHRA and CDR2 YSYEKL. CDR3 nucleotides: TGCGCCAGCAGCCATGTGACAGGGGGCCAAGAGACCCAGTACTTC. Its protein is CASSHVTGGQETQYF.

This chain joins TRBV5-4 and TRBJ2-3; TRBD2 agrees at 8 bases. V gave up 1 base and J gave up 3 bases; unmatched junction bases: 4. From germline, CDR1 is SGHNT and CDR2 YYREEE (reference sequence). The CDR3 length is 15 residues. CDR3 amino acids: CASSLLGGATDTQYF. Here the CDR3 DNA reads TGTGCCAGCAGCTTGCTCGGGGGGGCTACAGATACGCAGTATTTT.